This T cell receptor (beta chain) appears in the sequencing data of a study of blood T cells in healthy people across ages. Together with a sample-barcoded 5' primer, a J-beta primer mix was included in a second PCR lasting about 7 to 11 cycles. MiXCR, run by TCRdb on the 5' RACE reads, gives a single entry per CDR3 protein. Of around 790,000 distinct CDR3 sequences in the sample, under 45% were seen once. Comment on this clonotype: One end of the junction varies from germline; a read error may be responsible.

The CDR3 loop spans 15 amino acids. The germline V gene has CDR1 MNHEY and CDR2 SVGAGI. Source material: blood. This sequence originates from a man between 60 and 75 years old in good health. The V and J genes are TRBV6-5 and TRBJ1-5; possibly TRBD1 for D (5 bases). CDR3 in amino acids: CASSTAQGGKQPQHF. DNA for the CDR3: TGTGCCAGCAGTACCGCGCAGGGAGGCAAGCAGCCCCAGCATTTT.